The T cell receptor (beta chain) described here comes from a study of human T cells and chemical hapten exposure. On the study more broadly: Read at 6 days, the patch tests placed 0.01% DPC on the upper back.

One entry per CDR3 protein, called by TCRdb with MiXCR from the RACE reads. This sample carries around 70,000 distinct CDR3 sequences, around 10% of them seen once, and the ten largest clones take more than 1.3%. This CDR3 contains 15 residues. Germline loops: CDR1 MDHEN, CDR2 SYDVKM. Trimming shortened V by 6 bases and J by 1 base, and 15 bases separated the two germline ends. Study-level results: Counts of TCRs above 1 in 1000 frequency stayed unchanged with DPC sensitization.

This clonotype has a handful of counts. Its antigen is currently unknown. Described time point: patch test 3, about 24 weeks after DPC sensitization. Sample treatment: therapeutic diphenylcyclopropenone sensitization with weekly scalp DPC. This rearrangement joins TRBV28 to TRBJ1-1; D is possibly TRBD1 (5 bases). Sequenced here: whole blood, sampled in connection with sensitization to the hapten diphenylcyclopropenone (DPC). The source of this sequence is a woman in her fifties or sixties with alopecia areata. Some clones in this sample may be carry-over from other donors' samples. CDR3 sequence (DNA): TGTGCCAGCAGCCTAACAGGACCGAGGAACACTGAAGCTTTCTTT. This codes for CASSLTGPRNTEAFF.